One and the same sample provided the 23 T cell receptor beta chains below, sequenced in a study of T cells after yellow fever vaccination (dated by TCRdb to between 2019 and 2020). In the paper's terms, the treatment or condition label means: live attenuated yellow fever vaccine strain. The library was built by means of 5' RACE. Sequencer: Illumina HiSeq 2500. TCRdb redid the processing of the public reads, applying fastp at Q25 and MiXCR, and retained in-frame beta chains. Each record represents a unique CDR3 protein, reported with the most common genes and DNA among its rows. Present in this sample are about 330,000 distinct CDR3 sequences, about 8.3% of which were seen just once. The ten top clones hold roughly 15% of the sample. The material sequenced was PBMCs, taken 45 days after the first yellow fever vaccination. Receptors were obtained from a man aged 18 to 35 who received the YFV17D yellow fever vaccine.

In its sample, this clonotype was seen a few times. The CDR3: CASSRGVGGAYNEQFF. The CDR3 DNA follows: TGTGCCAGCAGCCGAGGGGTGGGGGGGGCCTACAATGAGCAGTTCTTC. The chain combines TRBV11-1 with TRBJ2-1; TRBD2 matches 7 bases. CDR1 is SGHAT, CDR2 FQDESV, per germline (reference sequence). J was trimmed by 2 bases and V by 5 bases; bases with no gene match: 9. The CDR3 contains 16 residues.

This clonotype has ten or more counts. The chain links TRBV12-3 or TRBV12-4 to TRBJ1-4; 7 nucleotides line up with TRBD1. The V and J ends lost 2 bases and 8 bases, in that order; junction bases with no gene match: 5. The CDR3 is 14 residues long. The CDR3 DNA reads TGTGCCAGCAGTTTAAGGGGGCCCGGGGAAAAACTGTTTTTT. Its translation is CASSLRGPGEKLFF.

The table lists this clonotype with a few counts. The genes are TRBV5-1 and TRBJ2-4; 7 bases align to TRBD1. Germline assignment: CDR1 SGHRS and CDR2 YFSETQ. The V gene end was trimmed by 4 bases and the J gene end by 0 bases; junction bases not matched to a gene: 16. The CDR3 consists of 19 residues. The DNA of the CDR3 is TGCGCCAGCAGCGTCCATATGGGACAGCTAGAAATAGCCAAAAACATTCAGTACTTC. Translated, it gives CASSVHMGQLEIAKNIQYF. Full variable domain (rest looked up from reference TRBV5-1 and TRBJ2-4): KAGVTQTPRYLIKTRGQQVTLSCSPISGHRSVSWYQQTPGQGLQFLFEYFSETQRNKGNFPGRFSGRQFSNSRSEMNVSTLELGDSALYLCASSVHMGQLEIAKNIQYFGAGTRLSVL.

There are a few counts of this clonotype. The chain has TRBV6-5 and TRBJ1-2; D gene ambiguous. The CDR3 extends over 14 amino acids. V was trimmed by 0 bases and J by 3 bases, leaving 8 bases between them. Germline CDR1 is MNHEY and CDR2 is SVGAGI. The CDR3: CASSYSRVDYGYTF. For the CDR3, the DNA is TGTGCCAGCAGTTACTCGCGCGTTGACTATGGCTACACCTTC.

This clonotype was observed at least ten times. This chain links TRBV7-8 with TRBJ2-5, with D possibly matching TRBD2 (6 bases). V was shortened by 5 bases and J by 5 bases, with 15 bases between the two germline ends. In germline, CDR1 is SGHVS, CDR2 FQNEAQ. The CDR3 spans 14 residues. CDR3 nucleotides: TGTGCCAGCAGCCAGACTAGGGGCGGGGAGACCCAGTACTTC. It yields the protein CASSQTRGGETQYF. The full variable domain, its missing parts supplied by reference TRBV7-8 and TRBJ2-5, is GAGVSQSPRYKVAKRGQDVALRCDPISGHVSLFWYQQALGQGPEFLTYFQNEAQLDKSGLPSDRFFAERPEGSVSTLKIQRTQQEDSAVYLCASSQTRGGETQYFGPGTRLLVL.

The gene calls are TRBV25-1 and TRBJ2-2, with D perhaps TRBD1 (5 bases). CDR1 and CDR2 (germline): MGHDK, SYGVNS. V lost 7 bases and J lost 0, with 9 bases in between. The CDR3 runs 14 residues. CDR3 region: CASIGRANTGELFF. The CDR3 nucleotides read TGTGCCAGCATAGGCAGGGCGAACACCGGGGAGCTGTTTTTT.

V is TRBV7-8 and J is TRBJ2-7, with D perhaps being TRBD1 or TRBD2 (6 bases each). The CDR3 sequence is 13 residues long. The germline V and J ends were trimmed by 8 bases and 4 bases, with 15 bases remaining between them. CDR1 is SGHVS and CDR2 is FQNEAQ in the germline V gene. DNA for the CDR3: TGTGCCAGCGGAAAGGGGGGCCTATACGAGCAGTACTTC. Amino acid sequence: CASGKGGLYEQYF.

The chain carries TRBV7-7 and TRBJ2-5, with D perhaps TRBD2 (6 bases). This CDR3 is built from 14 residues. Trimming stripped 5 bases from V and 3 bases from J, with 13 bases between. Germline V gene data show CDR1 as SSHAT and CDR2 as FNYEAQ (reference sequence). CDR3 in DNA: TGTGCCAGCAGCCAAAGTTGGGGGGAAGAGACCCAGTACTTC. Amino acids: CASSQSWGEETQYF.

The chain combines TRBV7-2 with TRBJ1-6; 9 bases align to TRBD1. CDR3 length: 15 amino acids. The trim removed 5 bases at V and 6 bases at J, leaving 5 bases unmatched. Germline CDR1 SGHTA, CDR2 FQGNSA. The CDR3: CASSPGQGSNSPLHF. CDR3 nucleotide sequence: TGTGCCAGCAGCCCCGGACAGGGGTCTAATTCACCCCTCCACTTT.

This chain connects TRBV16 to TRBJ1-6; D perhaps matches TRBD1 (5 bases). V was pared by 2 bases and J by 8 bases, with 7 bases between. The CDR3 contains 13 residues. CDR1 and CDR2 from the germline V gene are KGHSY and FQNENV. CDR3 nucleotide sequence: TGTGCCAGCAGCCAAGGGGGTTATTCACCCCTCCACTTT. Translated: CASSQGGYSPLHF.

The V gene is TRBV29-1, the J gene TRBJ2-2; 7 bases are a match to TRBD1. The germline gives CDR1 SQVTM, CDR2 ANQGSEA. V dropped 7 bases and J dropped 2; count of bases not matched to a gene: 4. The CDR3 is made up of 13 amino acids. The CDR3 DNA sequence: TGCAGCGCCCGGGACAGAAACACCGGGGAGCTGTTTTTT. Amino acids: CSARDRNTGELFF.

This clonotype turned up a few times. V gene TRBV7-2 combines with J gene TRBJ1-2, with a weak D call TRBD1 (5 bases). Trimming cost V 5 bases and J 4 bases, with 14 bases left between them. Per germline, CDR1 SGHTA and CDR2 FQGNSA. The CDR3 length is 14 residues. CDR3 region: CASSPSGAVYGYTF. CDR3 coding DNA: TGTGCCAGCAGCCCCAGCGGGGCTGTCTATGGCTACACCTTC.

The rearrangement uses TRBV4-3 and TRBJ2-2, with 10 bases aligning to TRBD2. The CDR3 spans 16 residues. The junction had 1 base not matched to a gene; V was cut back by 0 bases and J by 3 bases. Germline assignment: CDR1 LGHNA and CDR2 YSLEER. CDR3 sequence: CASSQDGTSDTGELFF. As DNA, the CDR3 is TGCGCCAGCAGCCAAGATGGGACTAGCGACACCGGGGAGCTGTTTTTT.

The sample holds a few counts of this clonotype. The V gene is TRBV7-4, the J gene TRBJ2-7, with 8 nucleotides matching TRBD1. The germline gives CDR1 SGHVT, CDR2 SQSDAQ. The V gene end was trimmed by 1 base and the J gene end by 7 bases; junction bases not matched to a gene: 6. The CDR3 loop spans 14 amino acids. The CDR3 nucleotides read TGTGCCAGCAGCTTAGGGACAGGGCCTCGTGAGCAGTACTTC. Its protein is CASSLGTGPREQYF.

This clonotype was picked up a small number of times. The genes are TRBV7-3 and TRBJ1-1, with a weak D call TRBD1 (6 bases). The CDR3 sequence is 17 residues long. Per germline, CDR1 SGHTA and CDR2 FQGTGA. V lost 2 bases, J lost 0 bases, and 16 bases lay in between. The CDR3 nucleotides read TGTGCCAGCAGCTTAGTCGGTGTCGGACAGTTGAACACTGAAGCTTTCTTT. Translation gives CASSLVGVGQLNTEAFF.

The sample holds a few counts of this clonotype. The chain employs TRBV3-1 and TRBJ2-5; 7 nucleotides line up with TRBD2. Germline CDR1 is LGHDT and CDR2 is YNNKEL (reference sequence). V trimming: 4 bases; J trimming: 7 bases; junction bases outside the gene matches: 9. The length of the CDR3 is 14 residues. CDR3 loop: CASSLEGLDGTQYF. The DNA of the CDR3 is TGTGCCAGCAGCCTCGAAGGACTAGACGGGACCCAGTACTTC.

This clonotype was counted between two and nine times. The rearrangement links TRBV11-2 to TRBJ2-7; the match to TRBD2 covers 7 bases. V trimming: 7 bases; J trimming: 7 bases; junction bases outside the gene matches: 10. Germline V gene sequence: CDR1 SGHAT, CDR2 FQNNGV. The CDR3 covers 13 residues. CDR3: CASIAMTGGEQYV. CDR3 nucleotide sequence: TGTGCCAGCATCGCAATGACCGGGGGGGAGCAGTACGTC.

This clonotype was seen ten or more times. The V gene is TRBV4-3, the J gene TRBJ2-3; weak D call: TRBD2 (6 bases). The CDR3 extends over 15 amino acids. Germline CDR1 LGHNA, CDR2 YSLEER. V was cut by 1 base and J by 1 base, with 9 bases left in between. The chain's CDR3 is CASSQGGARTDTQYF. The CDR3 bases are TGCGCCAGCAGCCAAGGCGGGGCCCGCACAGATACGCAGTATTTT.

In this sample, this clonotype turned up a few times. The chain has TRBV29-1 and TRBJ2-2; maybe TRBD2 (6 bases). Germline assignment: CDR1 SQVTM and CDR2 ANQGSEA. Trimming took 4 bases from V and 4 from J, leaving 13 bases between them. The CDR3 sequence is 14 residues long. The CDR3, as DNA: TGCAGCGTTGTAGGCAGGGAGGCCACCGGGGAGCTGTTTTTT. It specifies CSVVGREATGELFF.

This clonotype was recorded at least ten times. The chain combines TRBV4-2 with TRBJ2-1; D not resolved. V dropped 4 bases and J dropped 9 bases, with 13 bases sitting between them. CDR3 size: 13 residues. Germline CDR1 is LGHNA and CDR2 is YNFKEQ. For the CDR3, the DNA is TGTGCCAGCAGCCGTCCTAGGATTGCTGAGCAGTTCTTC. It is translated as CASSRPRIAEQFF.

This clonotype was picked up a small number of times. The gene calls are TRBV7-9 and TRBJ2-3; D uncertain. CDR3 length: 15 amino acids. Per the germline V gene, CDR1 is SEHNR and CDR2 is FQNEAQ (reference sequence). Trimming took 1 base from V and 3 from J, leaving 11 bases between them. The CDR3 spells CASSLGRPKTDTQYF. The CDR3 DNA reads TGTGCCAGCAGCTTAGGCCGGCCAAAGACAGATACGCAGTATTTT.

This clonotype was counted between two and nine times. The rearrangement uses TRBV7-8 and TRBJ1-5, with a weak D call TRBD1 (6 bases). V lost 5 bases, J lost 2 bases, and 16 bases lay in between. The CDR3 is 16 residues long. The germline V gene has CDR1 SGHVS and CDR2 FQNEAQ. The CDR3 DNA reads TGTGCCAGCAGCGAAGGGGGGAGGGGCGGCAATCAGCCCCAGCATTTT. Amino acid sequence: CASSEGGRGGNQPQHF. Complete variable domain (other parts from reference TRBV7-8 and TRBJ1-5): GAGVSQSPRYKVAKRGQDVALRCDPISGHVSLFWYQQALGQGPEFLTYFQNEAQLDKSGLPSDRFFAERPEGSVSTLKIQRTQQEDSAVYLCASSEGGRGGNQPQHFGDGTRLSIL.

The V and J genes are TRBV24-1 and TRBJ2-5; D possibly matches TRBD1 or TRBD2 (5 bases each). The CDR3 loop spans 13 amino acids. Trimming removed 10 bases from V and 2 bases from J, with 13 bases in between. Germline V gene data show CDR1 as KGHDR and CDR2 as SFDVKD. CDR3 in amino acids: CATWDGLQETQYF. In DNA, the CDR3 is TGTGCCACGTGGGACGGCTTACAAGAGACCCAGTACTTC.